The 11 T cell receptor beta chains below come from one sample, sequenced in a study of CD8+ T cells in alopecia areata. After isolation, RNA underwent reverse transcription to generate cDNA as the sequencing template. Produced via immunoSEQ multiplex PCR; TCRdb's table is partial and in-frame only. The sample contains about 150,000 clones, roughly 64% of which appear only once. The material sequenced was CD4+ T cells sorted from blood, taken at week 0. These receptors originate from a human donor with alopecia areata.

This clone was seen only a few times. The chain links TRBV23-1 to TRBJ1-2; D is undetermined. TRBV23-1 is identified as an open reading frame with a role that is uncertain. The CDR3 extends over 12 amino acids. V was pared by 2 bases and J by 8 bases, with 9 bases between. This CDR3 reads CASSQRVEGYTF. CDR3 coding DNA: TGCGCCAGCAGTCAAAGGGTGGAGGGCTACACCTTC.

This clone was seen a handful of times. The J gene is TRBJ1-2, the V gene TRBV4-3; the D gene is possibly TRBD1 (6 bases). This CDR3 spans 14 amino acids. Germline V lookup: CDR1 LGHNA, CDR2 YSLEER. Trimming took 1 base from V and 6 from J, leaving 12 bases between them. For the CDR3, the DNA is TGCGCCAGCAGCCAAGTCCCAGGGGCACATGGCTACACCTTC. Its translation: CASSQVPGAHGYTF.

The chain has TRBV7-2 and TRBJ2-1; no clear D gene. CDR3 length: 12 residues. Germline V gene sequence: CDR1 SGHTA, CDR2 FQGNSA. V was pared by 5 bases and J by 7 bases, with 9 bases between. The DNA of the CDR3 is TGTGCCAGCAGCCCCCAGGAAAATGAGCAGTTCTTC. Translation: CASSPQENEQFF.

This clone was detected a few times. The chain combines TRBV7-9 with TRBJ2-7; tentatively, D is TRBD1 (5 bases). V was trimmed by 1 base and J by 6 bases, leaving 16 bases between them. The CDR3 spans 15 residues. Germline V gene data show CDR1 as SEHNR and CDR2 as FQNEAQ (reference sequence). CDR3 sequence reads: CASSLGQSIGSEQYF. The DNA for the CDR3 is TGTGCCAGCAGCTTAGGACAGTCGATTGGTAGCGAGCAGTACTTC.

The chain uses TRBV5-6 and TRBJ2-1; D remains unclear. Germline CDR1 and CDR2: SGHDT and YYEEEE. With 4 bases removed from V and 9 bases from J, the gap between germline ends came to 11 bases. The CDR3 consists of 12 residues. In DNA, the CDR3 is TGTGCCAGCAGCCCTCTGTTGGGTGAGCAGTTCTTC. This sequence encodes CASSPLLGEQFF.

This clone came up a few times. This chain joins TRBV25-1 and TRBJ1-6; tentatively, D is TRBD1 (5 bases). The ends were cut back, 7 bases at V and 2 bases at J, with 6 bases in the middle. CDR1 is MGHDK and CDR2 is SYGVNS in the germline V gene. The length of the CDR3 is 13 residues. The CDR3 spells CASKDTYNSPLHF. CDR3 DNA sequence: TGTGCCAGCAAGGACACCTATAATTCACCCCTCCACTTT.

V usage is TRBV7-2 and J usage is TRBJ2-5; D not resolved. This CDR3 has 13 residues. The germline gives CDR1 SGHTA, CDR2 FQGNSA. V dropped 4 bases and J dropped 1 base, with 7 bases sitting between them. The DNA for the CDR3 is TGTGCCAGCAGCTCTTTCCCCCAAGAGACCCAGTACTTC. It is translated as CASSSFPQETQYF. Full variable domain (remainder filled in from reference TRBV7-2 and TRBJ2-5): GAGVSQSPSNKVTEKGKDVELRCDPISGHTALYWYRQSLGQGLEFLIYFQGNSAPDKSGLPSDRFSAERTGGSVSTLTIQRTQQEDSAVYLCASSSFPQETQYFGPGTRLLVL.

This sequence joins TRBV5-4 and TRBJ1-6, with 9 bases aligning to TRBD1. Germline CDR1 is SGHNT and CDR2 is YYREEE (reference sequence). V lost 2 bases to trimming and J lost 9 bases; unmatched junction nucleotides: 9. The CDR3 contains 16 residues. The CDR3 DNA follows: TGTGCCAGCAGCTTACCGGGACAGGGAGGAATTTCACCCCTCCACTTT. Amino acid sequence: CASSLPGQGGISPLHF.

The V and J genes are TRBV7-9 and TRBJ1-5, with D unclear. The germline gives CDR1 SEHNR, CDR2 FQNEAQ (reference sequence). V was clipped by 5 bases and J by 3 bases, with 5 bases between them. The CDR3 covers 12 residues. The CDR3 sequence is CASSRDNQPQHF. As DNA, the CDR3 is TGTGCCAGCAGCCGTGACAATCAGCCCCAGCATTTT. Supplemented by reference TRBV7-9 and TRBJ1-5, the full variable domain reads DTGVSQNPRHKITKRGQNVTFRCDPISEHNRLYWYRQTLGQGPEFLTYFQNEAQLEKSRLLSDRFSAERPKGSFSTLEIQRTEQGDSAMYLCASSRDNQPQHFGDGTRLSIL.

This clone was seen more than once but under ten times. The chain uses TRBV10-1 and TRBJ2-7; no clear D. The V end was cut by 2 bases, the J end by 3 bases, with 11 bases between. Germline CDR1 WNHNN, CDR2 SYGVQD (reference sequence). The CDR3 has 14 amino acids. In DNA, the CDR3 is TGCGCCAGCAGTGAGGGCAGCGCACTCTACGAGCAGTACTTC. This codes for CASSEGSALYEQYF.

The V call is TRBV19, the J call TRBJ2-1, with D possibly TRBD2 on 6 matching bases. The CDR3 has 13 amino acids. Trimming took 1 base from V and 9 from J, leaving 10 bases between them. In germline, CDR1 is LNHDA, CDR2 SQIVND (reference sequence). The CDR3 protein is CASSIVRGIEQFF. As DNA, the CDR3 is TGTGCCAGTAGTATAGTGCGGGGTATTGAGCAGTTCTTC. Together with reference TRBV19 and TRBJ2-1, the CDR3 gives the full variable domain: DGGITQSPKYLFRKEGQNVTLSCEQNLNHDAMYWYRQDPGQGLRLIYYSQIVNDFQKGDIAEGYSVSREKKESFPLTVTSAQKNPTAFYLCASSIVRGIEQFFGPGTRLTVL.